This T cell receptor beta chain was recovered during a study of shared clonotypes between healthy human individuals. The length of the CDR3 is 17 residues. Per the germline V gene, CDR1 is MNHGY and CDR2 is SAAAGT. V shed 2 bases and J shed 3 bases, with 20 bases lying between them. Study-level results: Incompleteness in sorted-subset sequencing, despite large depth, was shown by rarefaction. Estimated clonotype richness was generally higher in naive than memory subsets.

Deep was the level at which the assay was run. Only in-frame clones appear in the TCRdb table, and some are missing; sequencing was by immunoSEQ multiplex PCR. Counted here are some 2 million clones, about 95% occurring once; the ten biggest clones make up 0.9% to 1.5%. Naive CD8 cells, CD45RO-negative and positively selected for CCR7, excluded terminally differentiated effector memory CD45RA+ cells. On this clone itself: As yet, its antigen is unknown.

The V gene is TRBV6-8, the J gene TRBJ2-7; D may correspond to TRBD1 or TRBD2 (6 bases each). What was sequenced was naive CD8+ T cells sorted from blood. The receptor comes from a man aged 18 to 30 in good health. CDR3 sequence: CASSYHPSGAFFYEQYF. The DNA for the CDR3 is TGTGCCAGCAGTTACCATCCCTCGGGGGCGTTTTTCTACGAGCAGTACTTC.